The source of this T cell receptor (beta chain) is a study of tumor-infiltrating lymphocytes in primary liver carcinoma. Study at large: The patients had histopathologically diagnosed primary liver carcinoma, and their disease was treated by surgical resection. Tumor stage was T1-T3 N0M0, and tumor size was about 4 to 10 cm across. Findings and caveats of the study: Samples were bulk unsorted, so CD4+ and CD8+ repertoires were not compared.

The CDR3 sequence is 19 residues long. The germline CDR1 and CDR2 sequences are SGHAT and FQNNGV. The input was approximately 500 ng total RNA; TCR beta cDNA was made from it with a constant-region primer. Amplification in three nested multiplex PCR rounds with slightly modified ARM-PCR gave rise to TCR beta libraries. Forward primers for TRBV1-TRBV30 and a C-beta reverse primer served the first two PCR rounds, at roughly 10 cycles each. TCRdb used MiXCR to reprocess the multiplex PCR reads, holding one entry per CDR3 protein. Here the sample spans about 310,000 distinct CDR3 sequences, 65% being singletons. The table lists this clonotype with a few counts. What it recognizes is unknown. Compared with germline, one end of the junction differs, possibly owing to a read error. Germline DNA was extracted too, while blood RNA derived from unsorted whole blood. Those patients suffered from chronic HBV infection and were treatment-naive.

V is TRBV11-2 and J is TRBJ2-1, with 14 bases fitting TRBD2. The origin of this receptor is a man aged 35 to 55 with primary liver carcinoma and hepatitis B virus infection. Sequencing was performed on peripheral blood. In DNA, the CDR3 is TGTGCCAGTAGCTTCCAATGGGTGCCTGGGACTAGCGGGAGTCATGAGCAGTTCTTC. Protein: CASSFQWVPGTSGSHEQFF.